The rows below give T cell receptor beta chains drawn from one sample of a study of T cells in Graves' hyperthyroidism and ophthalmopathy. TCRdb re-called the multiplex PCR reads with MiXCR, one entry per CDR3 protein. The profile shows under 350,000 distinct CDR3 sequences, 12% to 15% of them singletons. Source material: blood. The receptors were sampled from a woman aged 40-49 years with Graves' hyperthyroidism. The conserved cysteine and the conserved F or W are not part of the CDR3 here. D genes are given only for firm matches.

d_call | v_call | cdr3_aa
TRBD2 | TRBV7-2 | ASSLGVRTSGSGEQY
TRBD2 | TRBV15 | ATSRGGRPVYNEQF
TRBD1 | TRBV28 | ASSLDRVQETQY
TRBD2 | TRBV4-1 | ASSQLPDSGAEQY
TRBD1 | TRBV24-1 | ATSPGTARGHSGANVLT
TRBD1 | TRBV28 | ASSLQGQGENIQY
NA | TRBV7-9 | ASSLWGRRAADTQY
TRBD2 | TRBV20-1 | SAHIAGASYEQY
NA | TRBV24-1 | ATSDSSIHEQF
NA | TRBV2 | ASRDGTVNTGELF
NA | TRBV20-1 | SATMRSRDVLT
TRBD2 | TRBV5-4 | ASSLGAGEPNEQY
TRBD1 | TRBV4-1 | ASSQAGTAGELF
NA | TRBV7-9 | ASSLLRGISGRTQY
TRBD1 | TRBV6-6 | ASSYSTGDLRTDTQY
NA | TRBV20-1 | SARGQVDAGYT